Below are 32 T cell receptor beta chains sequenced from a single sample in a study of spatial heterogeneity in lung cancer. Study observations and caveats: Tumor mutation counts were tracked by expanded intratumoral alpha and beta TCR counts.

TCRdb used MiXCR to reprocess the 5' RACE reads, holding one entry per CDR3 protein. The repertoire holds 9,500 to 13,000 distinct CDR3 sequences, with roughly 12% as singletons. Time point here: sample taken at primary tumor resection. These TCRs' antigens remain unknown. Source: lung tumor tissue, taken at surgery. These receptors came from a male donor with early-stage non-small cell lung cancer.

In its sample, this clonotype was seen many times. This beta chain represents an off-target read in a library built for alpha chains; its size is of limited meaning. V is TRBV30 and J is TRBJ2-1; D possibly corresponds to TRBD1 (7 bases). The CDR3 loop spans 11 amino acids. V was pared by 4 bases and J by 9 bases, with 10 bases between. Per the germline V gene, CDR1 is GTSNPN and CDR2 is SVGIG (reference sequence). This chain's CDR3 is CAWNQGGEQFF. The DNA for the CDR3 is TGTGCCTGGAATCAGGGGGGTGAGCAGTTCTTC. The whole variable domain, filled in from reference TRBV30 and TRBJ2-1, reads SQTIHQWPATLVQPVGSPLSLECTVEGTSNPNLYWYRQAAGRGLQLLFYSVGIGQISSEVPQNLSASRPQDRQFILSSKKLLLSDSGFYLCAWNQGGEQFFGPGTRLTVL.

Many counts were recorded for this clonotype. With the library built for alpha chains, this beta chain is off target and its frequency is not meaningful. The rearrangement uses TRBV6-6 and TRBJ2-3; D unresolved. V lost 6 bases to trimming and J lost 3 bases, with 10 bases between them. CDR3 length: 13 amino acids. Germline V lookup: CDR1 MNHNY, CDR2 SVGAGI (reference sequence). This CDR3 is CASSRQSTDTQYF. The CDR3 DNA reads TGTGCCAGCAGCCGTCAAAGTACAGATACGCAGTATTTT.

By share, this clonotype counts as medium-sized (0.01 to 0.1%). One junction end disagrees with the germline gene, perhaps due to a read error. This beta chain is a stray read from a library made for alpha chains; its abundance is not meaningful. The rearrangement uses TRBV7-7 and TRBJ2-2; 11 nucleotides agree with TRBD2. The CDR3 loop spans 18 amino acids. CDR1 and CDR2 (germline): SSHAT, FNYEAQ (reference sequence). The CDR3 loop reads CASSRLATSGANTGELFF. CDR3 coding DNA: TGTGCTAGCAGCCGCCTCGCGACTAGCGGGGCTAACACCGGGGAGCTGTTTTTT. Drawing the rest from reference TRBV7-7 and TRBJ2-2, the complete variable domain is GAGVSQSPRYKVTKRGQDVTLRCDPISSHATLYWYQQALGQGPEFLTYFNYEAQPDKSGLPSDRFSAERPEGSISTLTIQRTEQRDSAMYRCASSRLATSGANTGELFFGEGSRLTVL.

Many counts were recorded for this clonotype. This beta chain came through as a stray read in a library set up for alpha chains, and its size says little. V gene TRBV5-1 combines with J gene TRBJ2-2; TRBD1 is a possible D gene (5 bases). Trimming shortened V by 3 bases and J by 7 bases, and 19 bases separated the two germline ends. Germline V lookup: CDR1 SGHRS, CDR2 YFSETQ. This CDR3 comprises 16 residues. CDR3 loop: CASSSVQPPDNGELFF. The CDR3 DNA is TGCGCCAGCAGCTCAGTCCAACCACCGGACAACGGGGAGCTGTTTTTT.

This clonotype occurred many times. The library was designed around alpha chains, so this beta chain is a stray read whose abundance carries little weight. The rearrangement links TRBV9 to TRBJ2-5; D not resolved. CDR3 length equals 16 residues. Trimming stripped 0 bases from V and 7 bases from J, with 19 bases between. Germline V lookup: CDR1 SGDLS, CDR2 YYNGEE. The chain's CDR3 is CASSVGSTRPLGTQYF. CDR3 bases: TGTGCCAGCAGCGTAGGTTCTACACGGCCGTTAGGGACCCAGTACTTC. Using reference TRBV9 and TRBJ2-5 for the parts outside the CDR3, the full variable domain is DSGVTQTPKHLITATGQRVTLRCSPRSGDLSVYWYQQSLDQGLQFLIQYYNGEERAKGNILERFSAQQFPDLHSELNLSSLELGDSALYFCASSVGSTRPLGTQYFGPGTRLLVL.

This clonotype was seen at least ten times. Being off target in a library aimed at alpha chains, this beta chain has a size of little meaning. V gene TRBV10-3 combines with J gene TRBJ2-3, with 14 bases lining up with TRBD2. The CDR3 is made up of 20 amino acids. Per the germline V gene, CDR1 is ENHRY and CDR2 is SYGVKD. J was trimmed by 2 bases and V by 2 bases; bases with no gene match: 12. CDR3 sequence (DNA): TGTGCCATCAGTGAGCACCGGACTAGCGGGAGGATGGGGAACACAGATACGCAGTATTTT. This codes for CAISEHRTSGRMGNTDTQYF.

In this sample, this clonotype turned up many times. For a library built for alpha chains, this beta chain is a stray read; little rests on its size. The chain carries TRBV11-3 and TRBJ1-1; possibly TRBD1 for D (6 bases). The ends were cut back, 5 bases at V and 5 bases at J, with 18 bases in the middle. Germline V gene lookup returns CDR1 SGHNT and CDR2 YENEEA. The CDR3 covers 15 residues. The CDR3 loop reads CASSPGGGGGTEAFF. For the CDR3, the DNA is TGTGCCAGCAGCCCCGGTGGCGGGGGCGGGACTGAAGCTTTCTTT.

About this clonotype: This beta chain appears as a stray read in a library generated for alpha chains; its size is not informative. This chain connects TRBV4-1 to TRBJ2-1; D might be TRBD2 (6 bases). This CDR3 is built from 17 residues. V lost 0 bases, J lost 9 bases, and 21 bases lay in between. CDR1 and CDR2 (germline): MGHRA, YSYEKL. This CDR3 is CASSQDFGSHLFPEQFF. Here the CDR3 DNA reads TGCGCCAGCAGCCAAGATTTCGGGAGCCACCTATTTCCTGAGCAGTTCTTC.

This clonotype has a count of ten or more. The library was designed around alpha chains, so this beta chain is a stray read whose abundance carries little weight. This chain joins TRBV7-9 and TRBJ1-1, with D unclear. Germline V CDR1 and CDR2: SEHNR, FQNEAQ (reference sequence). The V end lost 5 bases, the J end lost 3 bases, and 10 bases lay between the germline ends. CDR3 length equals 13 residues. CDR3 nucleotide sequence: TGTGCCAGCAGCATCGGGCCCGACACTGAAGCTTTCTTT. Protein product: CASSIGPDTEAFF. Using reference TRBV7-9 and TRBJ1-1 for the parts outside the CDR3, the full variable domain is DTGVSQNPRHKITKRGQNVTFRCDPISEHNRLYWYRQTLGQGPEFLTYFQNEAQLEKSRLLSDRFSAERPKGSFSTLEIQRTEQGDSAMYLCASSIGPDTEAFFGQGTRLTVV.

To note about this clonotype: Little can be read into the size of this beta chain, an off-target read in a library designed for alpha chains. The chain joins TRBV27 to TRBJ1-5, with 9 bases lining up with TRBD1. Germline V gene sequence: CDR1 MNHEY, CDR2 SMNVEV (reference sequence). J gave up 3 bases and V 4 bases, and 4 bases lay outside the gene matches. The CDR3 has 15 residues. DNA for the CDR3: TGTGCCAGCAGTTCGGGGACAGGGTTCAATCAGCCCCAGCATTTT. This codes for CASSSGTGFNQPQHF.

In its sample, this clonotype ranks as medium-sized. This beta chain appears as a stray read in a library generated for alpha chains; its size is not informative. The CDR3 region has the DNA TGTGCCAGCAGCCGAGCCGGGACAGGGTTCTTC. Residues: CASSRAGTGFF. V gene TRBV12-3 or TRBV12-4 combines with J gene TRBJ2-1; 8 nucleotides agree with TRBD1. There are 11 residues in the CDR3. Losses at the gene ends were 6 bases for V and 15 bases for J; bases not matched to a gene: 7.

By share of the sample, this clonotype is medium-sized. This beta chain is an off-target read within a library intended for alpha chains, so its frequency means little. This sequence joins TRBV27 and TRBJ1-6; unclear D gene. With 4 bases removed from V and 9 bases from J, the gap between germline ends came to 13 bases. Germline assignment: CDR1 MNHEY and CDR2 SMNVEV (reference sequence). This CDR3 comprises 14 residues. The CDR3 coding sequence is TGTGCCAGCAGTTCGGGATCGGCGGGTTCACCCCTCCACTTT. Its protein product is CASSSGSAGSPLHF.

Remarks on this clonotype: This beta chain is a stray read from a library made for alpha chains; its abundance is not meaningful. CDR3 coding DNA: TGTGCCAGTAGTGGAATAGGACAGGGGGTTTGGAATCAGCCCCAGCATTTT. This sequence encodes CASSGIGQGVWNQPQHF. The chain carries TRBV19 and TRBJ1-5; TRBD1 agrees at 10 bases. CDR3 length equals 17 residues. J was trimmed by 4 bases and V by 5 bases; bases with no gene match: 11. The germline gives CDR1 LNHDA, CDR2 SQIVND (reference sequence).

Many counts were recorded for this clonotype. This beta chain came through as a stray read in a library set up for alpha chains, and its size says little. V is TRBV12-3 or TRBV12-4 and J is TRBJ2-2; possibly TRBD1 or TRBD2 for D (6 bases each). Trimming pared 10 bases from V and 7 bases from J, leaving 13 bases between. The CDR3 loop spans 12 amino acids. The DNA for the CDR3 is TGTGCCATCGGAGGGGGTTTCGGGGAGCTGTTTTTT. Residues: CAIGGGFGELFF.

This clonotype was detected ten times or more. A library made for alpha chains picked up this beta chain off target, so its size means little. This rearrangement joins TRBV4-3 to TRBJ2-5, with 8 bases lining up with TRBD2. Trimming at V came to 1 base and at J to 1 base, leaving 8 bases not matched to a gene. The CDR3 totals 17 residues. Germline V CDR1 and CDR2: LGHNA, YSLEER. CDR3 in amino acids: CASSQGFGGAIQETQYF. CDR3 sequence (DNA): TGCGCCAGCAGCCAAGGATTCGGGGGGGCTATCCAAGAGACCCAGTACTTC.

This clonotype was recorded many times. Within a library made for alpha chains, this beta chain is off target, and its count is uninformative. J is TRBJ1-5 and V is TRBV6-6; a possible D gene is TRBD1 (6 bases). The CDR3 is made up of 15 amino acids. V was pared by 2 bases and J by 0 bases, with 8 bases between. Germline values: CDR1 MNHNY, CDR2 SVGAGI (reference sequence). This CDR3 reads CASSYPGDSNQPQHF. In DNA, the CDR3 is TGTGCCAGCAGTTACCCAGGGGATAGCAATCAGCCCCAGCATTTT.

In its sample, this clonotype was seen a few times. This beta chain lies outside the target of a library built for alpha chains; its clone size means little. This chain joins TRBV20-1 and TRBJ1-2; D uncertain. The CDR3 extends over 15 amino acids. Germline CDR1 DFQATT, CDR2 SNEGSKA (reference sequence). V lost 6 bases to trimming and J lost 7 bases, with 24 bases between them. The CDR3 reads CSAPLLNSLGSGYTF. CDR3 coding DNA: TGCAGTGCCCCCCTTCTCAACAGCTTAGGCTCTGGCTACACCTTC.

In its sample, this clonotype was seen many times. Being off target in a library aimed at alpha chains, this beta chain has a size of little meaning. This sequence joins TRBV4-2 and TRBJ1-1; D is uncertain. The germline V gene encodes CDR1 LGHNA and CDR2 YNFKEQ. V was trimmed by 1 base and J by 5 bases, leaving 8 bases between them. The CDR3 covers 13 residues. The CDR3 region has the DNA TGTGCCAGCAGCCAAGGGGAGAGGACTGAAGCTTTCTTT. Protein sequence: CASSQGERTEAFF.

With regard to this clonotype: Since it is a stray read in a library aimed at alpha chains, this beta chain has a size that is not meaningful. The chain has TRBV28 and TRBJ1-1; 7 bases line up with TRBD1. With V trimmed by 6 bases and J by 0 bases, 13 bases remained unmatched. The V gene's germline CDR1 is MDHEN and CDR2 SYDVKM. CDR3 length: 17 residues. The CDR3 DNA follows: TGTGCCAGCAGCCCCTCCAGGGGGGCCCCCCTGAACACTGAAGCTTTCTTT. Its protein is CASSPSRGAPLNTEAFF.

This clonotype was seen repeatedly, ten times or more. This beta chain is an unintended read in a library built for alpha chains; its size means little. The V gene is TRBV12-3 or TRBV12-4, the J gene TRBJ2-7, with 7 bases lining up with TRBD1. Trimming at V came to 5 bases and at J to 0 bases, leaving 1 base not matched to a gene. This CDR3 is 13 amino acids long. CDR3 coding DNA: TGTGCCAGCAGTGGGACAGACTCCTACGAGCAGTACTTC. This codes for CASSGTDSYEQYF.

This clonotype counts as medium-sized (0.01 to 0.1%). With the library built for alpha chains, this beta chain is off target and its frequency is not meaningful. V usage is TRBV4-3 and J usage is TRBJ2-3, with 8 bases aligning to TRBD2. The V gene's germline CDR1 is LGHNA and CDR2 YSLEER. This CDR3 spans 16 amino acids. J lost 1 base, V lost 1 base, and 4 bases had no gene match. Here the CDR3 reads CASSQGSAGGTDTQYF. The CDR3 DNA reads as TGCGCCAGCAGCCAAGGTTCAGCGGGAGGCACAGATACGCAGTATTTT.

This clonotype was recorded at least ten times. As an off-target read in a library built for alpha chains, this beta chain has a frequency of little significance. The chain joins TRBV11-2 to TRBJ1-1, with no clear D. V was shortened by 2 bases and J by 1 base, with 5 bases between the two germline ends. The length of the CDR3 is 13 residues. Germline V CDR1 and CDR2: SGHAT, FQNNGV. The CDR3 spells CASSLWSNTEAFF. The CDR3 DNA reads TGTGCCAGCAGCTTATGGTCGAACACTGAAGCTTTCTTT.

This clonotype is labeled medium-sized (0.01 to 0.1%). This beta chain is off target for a library built for alpha chains, so its abundance means little. The chain links TRBV6-2 or TRBV6-3 to TRBJ1-2; TRBD1 matches 7 bases. The length of the CDR3 is 14 residues. J was trimmed by 4 bases and V by 9 bases; bases with no gene match: 11. The germline gives CDR1 MNHEY, CDR2 SVGEGT. CDR3 region: CASSDRRPFYGYTF. The CDR3 coding sequence is TGTGCCAGTTCGGACAGGCGCCCCTTCTATGGCTACACCTTC.

There are many counts of this clonotype. This beta chain was picked up by a library intended for alpha chains and is off target, so its count carries little meaning. The chain links TRBV19 to TRBJ2-2; no clear D gene. Germline CDR1 and CDR2: LNHDA and SQIVND (reference sequence). The CDR3 consists of 16 residues. Trimming cost V 3 bases and J 0 bases, with 11 bases left between them. The CDR3 nucleotides are TGTGCCAGTAGTATTTGGAGTAATTCGAACACCGGGGAGCTGTTTTTT. Translation: CASSIWSNSNTGELFF.

By its share, this clonotype is medium-sized. As an off-target read in a library built for alpha chains, this beta chain has a frequency of little significance. V is TRBV7-2 and J is TRBJ1-2, with D possibly matching TRBD1 (6 bases). Germline values: CDR1 SGHTA, CDR2 FQGNSA. Trimming took off 5 bases at V and 3 bases at J, with 13 bases between the two ends. CDR3 length: 14 amino acids. The chain's CDR3 is CASSLGGGDYGYTF. The CDR3 nucleotides are TGTGCCAGCAGCCTAGGGGGAGGGGACTATGGCTACACCTTC.

This clonotype is termed medium-sized (0.01 to 0.1%). This beta chain came through as a stray read in a library set up for alpha chains, and its size says little. V and J are TRBV6-5 and TRBJ1-1, with D perhaps matching TRBD1 (5 bases). Trimming stripped 5 bases from V and 5 bases from J, with 15 bases between. Germline V lookup: CDR1 MNHEY, CDR2 SVGAGI. CDR3 length: 14 residues. Here the CDR3 reads CASSQRERGTEAFF. CDR3 DNA sequence: TGTGCCAGCAGTCAAAGGGAGCGGGGGACTGAAGCTTTCTTT.

This clonotype has a handful of counts. This beta chain is a stray sequence in a library constructed for alpha chains; its clone size is not meaningful. The chain links TRBV7-8 to TRBJ2-1; no reliable D call. V was cut by 6 bases and J by 0 bases, with 9 bases left in between. This CDR3 has 14 residues. Germline assignment: CDR1 SGHVS and CDR2 FQNEAQ. CDR3 residues: CASSQVGSYNEQFF. CDR3 sequence (DNA): TGTGCCAGCAGTCAAGTAGGCTCCTACAATGAGCAGTTCTTC.

With regard to this clonotype: This beta chain represents an off-target read in a library built for alpha chains; its size is of limited meaning. The chain employs TRBV27 and TRBJ1-5; D gene uncertain. Germline CDR1 and CDR2: MNHEY and SMNVEV (reference sequence). The V and J ends lost 3 bases and 7 bases respectively, with 13 bases between them. The CDR3 is 14 amino acids. DNA of the CDR3: TGTGCCAGCAGTTTTAGTTCTTTGGGACAGCCCCAGCATTTT. Encoded protein: CASSFSSLGQPQHF.

In regard to this clonotype: For a library built for alpha chains, this beta chain is a stray read; little rests on its size. The J gene is TRBJ1-2, the V gene TRBV29-1; TRBD1 matches 9 bases. CDR3 length: 16 amino acids. CDR1 and CDR2 from the germline V gene are SQVTM and ANQGSEA. V trimming: 0 bases; J trimming: 8 bases; junction bases outside the gene matches: 13. In nucleotides, the CDR3 is TGCAGCGTTGAAGATGGAACAGGGGGCGAGTATAACGGCTACACCTTC. It yields the protein CSVEDGTGGEYNGYTF.

This clonotype appeared many times. Since the library was made to target alpha chains, this beta chain is a stray read and its abundance is not meaningful. The chain uses TRBV30 and TRBJ1-6, with D maybe TRBD1 (6 bases). The V gene lost 7 bases and the J gene lost 7 bases, with 11 bases spanning the gap. The CDR3 is 12 amino acids. The germline gives CDR1 GTSNPN, CDR2 SVGIG (reference sequence). The CDR3 bases are TGTGCCTTTGACAGGCGGAATTCACCCCTCCACTTT. This encodes CAFDRRNSPLHF. Based on the CDR3 plus reference TRBV30 and TRBJ1-6, the full variable domain is SQTIHQWPATLVQPVGSPLSLECTVEGTSNPNLYWYRQAAGRGLQLLFYSVGIGQISSEVPQNLSASRPQDRQFILSSKKLLLSDSGFYLCAFDRRNSPLHFGNGTRLTVT.

This clonotype was seen many times. The library was prepared for alpha chains; this beta chain is a stray read, so its frequency means little. The V call is TRBV4-2, the J call TRBJ1-2, with D uncertain. Trimming took off 0 bases at V and 4 bases at J, with 9 bases between the two ends. CDR3 length: 14 amino acids. The germline V gene encodes CDR1 LGHNA and CDR2 YNFKEQ. CDR3 nucleotides: TGTGCCAGCAGCCAAGATAGGGAGGGCTATGGCTACACCTTC. Translated, it gives CASSQDREGYGYTF.

This clonotype has at least ten counts. This beta chain is an unintended read in a library built for alpha chains; its size means little. This rearrangement joins TRBV4-2 to TRBJ2-2; 7 bases line up with TRBD2. Germline values: CDR1 LGHNA, CDR2 YNFKEQ. This CDR3 spans 16 amino acids. V was clipped by 2 bases and J by 1 base; unmatched bases: 4. The CDR3 nucleotides are TGTGCCAGCAGCCAATCACTAGCGCAGAACACCGGGGAGCTGTTTTTT. As protein: CASSQSLAQNTGELFF.